These 32 T cell receptor beta chains were sequenced from one sample in a study of early T cells in non-severe SARS-CoV-2 infection. TCRdb independently ran MiXCR on the 5' RACE reads; one entry per CDR3 protein. The sample consists of 45,000 to 55,000 distinct CDR3 sequences, 11% of them appearing once. Sequenced: whole blood. The receptors were sampled from an adult who was a healthcare worker with PCR-confirmed SARS-CoV-2 infection or an uninfected control (not recorded which).

V and J are TRBV29-1 and TRBJ2-1; D ambiguous. This CDR3 comprises 12 residues. Between the trimmed V and J ends, which lost 3 bases and 6 bases, there was a span of 9 bases. Germline lookup yields CDR1 SQVTM and CDR2 ANQGSEA. The CDR3 protein is CSVDRPANEQFF. CDR3 bases: TGCAGCGTTGACAGACCCGCCAATGAGCAGTTCTTC.

In this sample, this clonotype turned up a few times. The rearrangement uses TRBV12-3 or TRBV12-4 and TRBJ2-2, with D maybe TRBD2 (5 bases). The CDR3 spans 13 residues. V was clipped by 7 bases and J by 7 bases, with 13 bases between them. The CDR3 sequence: CASTLSAGGELFF. The CDR3 region has the DNA TGTGCCAGCACCCTATCGGCGGGCGGGGAGCTGTTTTTT.

This clonotype was detected a few times. The chain couples TRBV12-3 or TRBV12-4 to TRBJ2-3, with D perhaps matching TRBD1 (5 bases). The ends were cut back, 5 bases at V and 5 bases at J, with 11 bases in the middle. The CDR3 length is 13 residues. The CDR3 sequence: CASSRTSEDTQYF. In nucleotides, the CDR3 is TGTGCCAGCAGTCGGACATCAGAAGATACGCAGTATTTT.

This clonotype was seen ten or more times. The rearrangement joins TRBV6-5 to TRBJ2-4, with no clear D. V was clipped by 7 bases and J by 12 bases, with 19 bases between them. CDR1 and CDR2 (germline): MNHEY, SVGAGI. The CDR3 loop spans 13 amino acids. The CDR3 sequence is CASKTPQDSTQYF. DNA of the CDR3: TGTGCCAGCAAGACCCCACAAGATTCCACTCAGTACTTC.

The V call is TRBV29-1, the J call TRBJ2-7; 8 positions match TRBD2. CDR3 length: 14 amino acids. The V segment lost 7 bases and the J segment 0 bases; nucleotides outside the gene matches: 8. Germline V CDR1 and CDR2: SQVTM, ANQGSEA. The CDR3 bases are TGCAGCGCGAGGCAGCGGGAGATCTCCTACGAGCAGTACTTC. Protein sequence: CSARQREISYEQYF.

V and J are TRBV7-9 and TRBJ2-5, with unresolved D. Germline V lookup: CDR1 SEHNR, CDR2 FQNEAQ (reference sequence). Trimming stripped 5 bases from V and 4 bases from J, with 8 bases between. The CDR3 consists of 12 residues. CDR3 nucleotides: TGTGCCAGCAGCGAACTCAGAGAGACCCAGTACTTC. Translation: CASSELRETQYF.

The chain's CDR3 is CASSARDREETQYF. CDR3 DNA: TGTGCCAGCAGCGCTAGGGACAGGGAAGAGACCCAGTACTTC. The chain links TRBV9 to TRBJ2-5; 9 positions agree with TRBD1. V dropped 3 bases and J dropped 3; count of bases not matched to a gene: 3. The CDR3 runs 14 residues. Germline V gives CDR1 SGDLS, CDR2 YYNGEE.

The V call is TRBV24-1, the J call TRBJ2-1, with a possible D match to TRBD2 (5 bases). V gave up 6 bases and J gave up 5 bases, with 13 bases separating them. Germline CDR1 is KGHDR and CDR2 is SFDVKD. The CDR3 consists of 14 residues. The DNA of the CDR3 is TGTGCCACCAGTCCCTCGGGGAGAGACAATGAGCAGTTCTTC. This encodes CATSPSGRDNEQFF.

This rearrangement joins TRBV29-1 to TRBJ2-3; the D gene could be TRBD1 or TRBD2 (6 bases each). This CDR3 spans 12 amino acids. Per germline, CDR1 SQVTM and CDR2 ANQGSEA. The V end lost 7 bases, the J end lost 5 bases, and 13 bases lay between the germline ends. The CDR3, as DNA: TGCAGCGGGGAGGACAGCGTAGATACGCAGTATTTT. It translates to CSGEDSVDTQYF.

This clonotype was counted ten times or more. The V gene is TRBV28, the J gene TRBJ2-7, with a weak D call TRBD1 (6 bases). Germline V gene data show CDR1 as MDHEN and CDR2 as SYDVKM. V lost 7 bases and J lost 4, with 11 bases in between. This CDR3 comprises 12 residues. The CDR3, as DNA: TGTGCCAGCACAGGGGCTATGTACGAGCAGTACTTC. Protein sequence: CASTGAMYEQYF.

J is TRBJ2-5 and V is TRBV3-1, with D maybe TRBD1 (6 bases). Trimming took off 4 bases at V and 5 bases at J, with 14 bases between the two ends. From germline, CDR1 is LGHDT and CDR2 YNNKEL (reference sequence). The CDR3 runs to 14 residues. The CDR3 loop reads CASSPGPGAETQYF. The CDR3 nucleotides are TGTGCCAGCAGCCCCGGCCCAGGGGCCGAGACCCAGTACTTC.

The V call is TRBV27, the J call TRBJ2-3; D may be TRBD2 (6 bases). The CDR3 has 15 amino acids. Looked up from germline, CDR1 is MNHEY and CDR2 is SMNVEV (reference sequence). The ends were cut back, 2 bases at V and 6 bases at J, with 15 bases in the middle. CDR3 residues: CASSLQVSGWDTQYF. CDR3 in DNA: TGTGCCAGCAGTTTACAGGTTAGCGGCTGGGATACGCAGTATTTT.

This clonotype appeared many times. This chain uses TRBV14 with TRBJ1-4, with D hard to call. The germline V gene encodes CDR1 SGHDN and CDR2 FVKESK. The ends were cut back, 5 bases at V and 0 bases at J, with 10 bases in the middle. The CDR3 runs 15 residues. The CDR3 region has the DNA TGTGCCAGCAGCTCAATCACAGCAACTAATGAAAAACTGTTTTTT. It yields the protein CASSSITATNEKLFF.

V gene TRBV4-1 combines with J gene TRBJ1-5; D unclear. With 0 bases removed from V and 3 bases from J, the gap between germline ends came to 9 bases. In germline, CDR1 is MGHRA, CDR2 YSYEKL. The CDR3 spans 15 residues. This CDR3 reads CASSQETGNNQPQHF. CDR3 bases: TGCGCCAGCAGCCAAGAAACGGGAAACAATCAGCCCCAGCATTTT.

This CDR3 reads CAWRLQGAAGELFF. The CDR3 coding sequence is TGTGCCTGGCGTCTCCAGGGGGCAGCCGGGGAGCTGTTTTTT. This chain links TRBV30 with TRBJ2-2; 8 bases are shared with TRBD1. The germline V gene encodes CDR1 GTSNPN and CDR2 SVGIG (reference sequence). V shed 5 bases, J shed 6 bases, and the junction held 8 bases outside the gene matches. The CDR3 runs to 14 residues.

This clonotype was observed a handful of times. This chain joins TRBV15 and TRBJ1-5; 9 bases are a match to TRBD1. Germline CDR1 LNHNV, CDR2 YYDKDF (reference sequence). With 9 bases clipped from V and 6 bases from J, the junction kept 9 bases outside the gene matches. There are 14 residues in the CDR3. The CDR3 DNA is TGTGCCACTCAGGGGACAGGGAAGGGTCAGCCCCAGCATTTT. Its protein is CATQGTGKGQPQHF.

This clonotype has at least ten counts. V is TRBV5-1 and J is TRBJ2-2; possible D gene TRBD2, 6 bases. Germline V lookup: CDR1 SGHRS, CDR2 YFSETQ. The CDR3 length is 15 residues. The V and J ends lost 4 bases and 0 bases respectively, with 10 bases between them. CDR3 in amino acids: CASSARLANTGELFF. The CDR3, as DNA: TGCGCCAGCAGCGCCCGACTAGCGAACACCGGGGAGCTGTTTTTT.

This clonotype was detected only once. The gene calls are TRBV2 and TRBJ2-2, with D unclear. Trimming stripped 7 bases from V and 4 bases from J, with 7 bases between. The CDR3 runs 12 residues. From germline, CDR1 is SNHLY and CDR2 FYNNEI. The CDR3 DNA sequence: TGTGCCAGCACAGTTAGCACCGGGGAGCTGTTTTTT. Protein sequence: CASTVSTGELFF. The whole variable domain, filled in from reference TRBV2 and TRBJ2-2, reads EPEVTQTPSHQVTQMGQEVILRCVPISNHLYFYWYRQILGQKVEFLVSFYNNEISEKSEIFDDQFSVERPDGSNFTLKIRSTKLEDSAMYFCASTVSTGELFFGEGSRLTVL.

The sample holds many counts of this clonotype. The chain employs TRBV28 and TRBJ2-1; TRBD2 matches 8 bases. Per germline, CDR1 MDHEN and CDR2 SYDVKM. With 6 bases clipped from V and 7 bases from J, the junction kept 8 bases outside the gene matches. CDR3 length: 14 residues. CDR3 residues: CASSPRGGRNEQFF. The CDR3 nucleotides read TGTGCCAGCAGCCCGCGGGGCGGGAGGAATGAGCAGTTCTTC. Using reference TRBV28 and TRBJ2-1 for the parts outside the CDR3, the full variable domain is DVKVTQSSRYLVKRTGEKVFLECVQDMDHENMFWYRQDPGLGLRLIYFSYDVKMKEKGDIPEGYSVSREKKERFSLILESASTNQTSMYLCASSPRGGRNEQFFGPGTRLTVL.

V and J are TRBV27 and TRBJ1-4; 9 bases map to TRBD1. Trimming at V came to 5 bases and at J to 4 bases, leaving 8 bases not matched to a gene. This CDR3 is built from 16 residues. Germline assignment: CDR1 MNHEY and CDR2 SMNVEV (reference sequence). The CDR3 DNA follows: TGTGCCAGCAGTGGAACAGGGGGCCCCTTTAATGAAAAACTGTTTTTT. It specifies CASSGTGGPFNEKLFF.

At least ten counts were recorded for this clonotype. The chain employs TRBV7-3 and TRBJ2-1, with 12 bases fitting TRBD2. The CDR3 is 19 residues long. Germline V gives CDR1 SGHTA, CDR2 FQGTGA. Trimming cost V 5 bases and J 2 bases; bases outside gene matches: 13. CDR3 sequence: CASSQMTGTSGRTYNEQFF. DNA of the CDR3: TGTGCCAGCAGCCAAATGACCGGGACTAGCGGGCGAACCTACAATGAGCAGTTCTTC.

The rearrangement uses TRBV10-3 and TRBJ1-4; TRBD1 aligns across 8 bases. This CDR3 is built from 15 residues. Germline lookup yields CDR1 ENHRY and CDR2 SYGVKD. With V trimmed by 2 bases and J by 5 bases, 4 bases remained unmatched. CDR3 DNA: TGTGCCATCAGTGAGGGGGGACAGGAAAATGAAAAACTGTTTTTT. Encoded protein: CAISEGGQENEKLFF.

The chain couples TRBV28 to TRBJ2-1, with D perhaps TRBD2 (5 bases). Trimming took off 6 bases at V and 0 bases at J, with 15 bases between the two ends. The CDR3 contains 16 residues. Germline V gene sequence: CDR1 MDHEN, CDR2 SYDVKM. The CDR3 protein is CASRSRGPSSYNEQFF. The CDR3, as DNA: TGTGCCAGCAGGTCCCGCGGGCCGAGCTCCTACAATGAGCAGTTCTTC.

The V call is TRBV18, the J call TRBJ1-1, with 8 bases aligning to TRBD1. The CDR3 has 16 residues. From germline, CDR1 is KGHSH and CDR2 LQKENI. Trimming cost V 5 bases and J 2 bases; bases outside gene matches: 10. CDR3 sequence: CASSSTGGTINTEAFF. CDR3 DNA sequence: TGTGCCAGCTCAAGCACAGGGGGAACAATCAACACTGAAGCTTTCTTT. Full variable domain (rest looked up from reference TRBV18 and TRBJ1-1): NAGVMQNPRHLVRRRGQEARLRCSPMKGHSHVYWYRQLPEEGLKFMVYLQKENIIDESGMPKERFSAEFPKEGPSILRIQQVVRGDSAAYFCASSSTGGTINTEAFFGQGTRLTVV.

This clonotype was picked up many times. V is TRBV10-3 and J is TRBJ1-5; a weak D match, TRBD1 (5 bases). The CDR3 covers 12 residues. The ends were cut back, 11 bases at V and 2 bases at J, with 10 bases in the middle. CDR1 ENHRY and CDR2 SYGVKD come from the germline V gene. The CDR3 is CAVGEGNQPQHF. CDR3 nucleotides: TGTGCCGTAGGGGAGGGCAATCAGCCCCAGCATTTT.

This clonotype was seen a few times. The chain links TRBV20-1 to TRBJ2-7; D is possibly TRBD1 or TRBD2 (6 bases each). This CDR3 comprises 18 residues. V lost 0 bases to trimming and J lost 4 bases, with 25 bases between them. Germline V gives CDR1 DFQATT, CDR2 SNEGSKA (reference sequence). CDR3 sequence (DNA): TGCAGTGCTAGAGATAGTGATAAGGGGGGAATGACTTGGTACGAGCAGTACTTC. Protein: CSARDSDKGGMTWYEQYF.

This clonotype has more than one count but fewer than ten. The chain has TRBV5-5 and TRBJ2-4; a weak D match, TRBD2 (6 bases). Germline V CDR1 and CDR2: SGHKS, YYEKEE (reference sequence). This CDR3 has 19 amino acids. V lost 2 bases, J lost 0 bases, and 21 bases lay in between. The CDR3 region has the DNA TGTGCCAGCAGCTTAAGCCCGGGCACTAGCCGACTAGCCAAAAACATTCAGTACTTC. Protein sequence: CASSLSPGTSRLAKNIQYF.

In its sample, this clonotype was seen a few times. The chain has TRBV6-6 and TRBJ1-5; perhaps TRBD1 as D (5 bases). This CDR3 has 14 amino acids. Trimming removed 6 bases from V and 1 base from J, with 10 bases in between. Germline assignment: CDR1 MNHNY and CDR2 SVGAGI (reference sequence). DNA of the CDR3: TGTGCCAGCAGGCCCCAGGGAAGCAATCAGCCCCAGCATTTT. Residues: CASRPQGSNQPQHF.

This clonotype was detected many times. The chain combines TRBV28 with TRBJ2-1, with TRBD2 matching 7 bases. This CDR3 comprises 14 residues. Germline trimming cut 2 bases from V and 9 bases from J; bases unmatched to any gene: 7. The germline gives CDR1 MDHEN, CDR2 SYDVKM. The CDR3 DNA is TGTGCCAGCAGTTTAATGTTGGCTAGCGGTGAGCAGTTCTTC. Translating it yields CASSLMLASGEQFF.

The gene calls are TRBV12-3 or TRBV12-4 and TRBJ1-4, with a possible D match to TRBD1 (6 bases). The CDR3 loop spans 13 amino acids. The V gene lost 5 bases and the J gene lost 8 bases, with 12 bases spanning the gap. The CDR3, as DNA: TGTGCCAGCAGTGAACAGGGAACCGAAAAACTGTTTTTT. Translating gives CASSEQGTEKLFF.

This clonotype is classed as medium-sized. The chain is built from TRBV12-3 or TRBV12-4 and TRBJ2-2, with no clear D. This CDR3 region has 14 residues. V was trimmed by 6 bases and J by 0 bases, leaving 8 bases between them. CDR3 residues: CASRGIANTGELFF. The CDR3 bases are TGTGCCAGCAGAGGGATCGCGAACACCGGGGAGCTGTTTTTT.

This clonotype has a count of ten or more. The CDR3 bases are TGTGCCAGCAGCTTGGCCAGACAGTCAGATACGCAGTATTTT. Protein product: CASSLARQSDTQYF. This chain uses TRBV7-8 with TRBJ2-3; weak D call: TRBD1 (5 bases). From germline, CDR1 is SGHVS and CDR2 FQNEAQ. V lost 3 bases and J 4 bases, leaving 11 bases between the germline ends. This CDR3 has 14 residues.